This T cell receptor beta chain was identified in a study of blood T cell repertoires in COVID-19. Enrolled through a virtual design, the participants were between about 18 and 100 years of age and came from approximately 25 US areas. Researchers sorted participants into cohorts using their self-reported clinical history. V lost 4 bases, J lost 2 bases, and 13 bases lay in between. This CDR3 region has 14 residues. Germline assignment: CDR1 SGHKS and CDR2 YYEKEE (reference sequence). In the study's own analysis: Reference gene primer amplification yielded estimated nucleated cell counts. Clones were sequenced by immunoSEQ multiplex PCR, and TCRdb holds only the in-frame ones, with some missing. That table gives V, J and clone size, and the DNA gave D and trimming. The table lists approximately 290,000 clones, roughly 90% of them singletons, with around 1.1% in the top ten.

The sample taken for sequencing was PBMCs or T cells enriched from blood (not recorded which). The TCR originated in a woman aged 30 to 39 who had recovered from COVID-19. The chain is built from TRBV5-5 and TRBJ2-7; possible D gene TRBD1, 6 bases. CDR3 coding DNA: TGTGCCAGCAGCCCGGACAGCCCCACCTACGAGCAGTACTTC. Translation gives CASSPDSPTYEQYF.